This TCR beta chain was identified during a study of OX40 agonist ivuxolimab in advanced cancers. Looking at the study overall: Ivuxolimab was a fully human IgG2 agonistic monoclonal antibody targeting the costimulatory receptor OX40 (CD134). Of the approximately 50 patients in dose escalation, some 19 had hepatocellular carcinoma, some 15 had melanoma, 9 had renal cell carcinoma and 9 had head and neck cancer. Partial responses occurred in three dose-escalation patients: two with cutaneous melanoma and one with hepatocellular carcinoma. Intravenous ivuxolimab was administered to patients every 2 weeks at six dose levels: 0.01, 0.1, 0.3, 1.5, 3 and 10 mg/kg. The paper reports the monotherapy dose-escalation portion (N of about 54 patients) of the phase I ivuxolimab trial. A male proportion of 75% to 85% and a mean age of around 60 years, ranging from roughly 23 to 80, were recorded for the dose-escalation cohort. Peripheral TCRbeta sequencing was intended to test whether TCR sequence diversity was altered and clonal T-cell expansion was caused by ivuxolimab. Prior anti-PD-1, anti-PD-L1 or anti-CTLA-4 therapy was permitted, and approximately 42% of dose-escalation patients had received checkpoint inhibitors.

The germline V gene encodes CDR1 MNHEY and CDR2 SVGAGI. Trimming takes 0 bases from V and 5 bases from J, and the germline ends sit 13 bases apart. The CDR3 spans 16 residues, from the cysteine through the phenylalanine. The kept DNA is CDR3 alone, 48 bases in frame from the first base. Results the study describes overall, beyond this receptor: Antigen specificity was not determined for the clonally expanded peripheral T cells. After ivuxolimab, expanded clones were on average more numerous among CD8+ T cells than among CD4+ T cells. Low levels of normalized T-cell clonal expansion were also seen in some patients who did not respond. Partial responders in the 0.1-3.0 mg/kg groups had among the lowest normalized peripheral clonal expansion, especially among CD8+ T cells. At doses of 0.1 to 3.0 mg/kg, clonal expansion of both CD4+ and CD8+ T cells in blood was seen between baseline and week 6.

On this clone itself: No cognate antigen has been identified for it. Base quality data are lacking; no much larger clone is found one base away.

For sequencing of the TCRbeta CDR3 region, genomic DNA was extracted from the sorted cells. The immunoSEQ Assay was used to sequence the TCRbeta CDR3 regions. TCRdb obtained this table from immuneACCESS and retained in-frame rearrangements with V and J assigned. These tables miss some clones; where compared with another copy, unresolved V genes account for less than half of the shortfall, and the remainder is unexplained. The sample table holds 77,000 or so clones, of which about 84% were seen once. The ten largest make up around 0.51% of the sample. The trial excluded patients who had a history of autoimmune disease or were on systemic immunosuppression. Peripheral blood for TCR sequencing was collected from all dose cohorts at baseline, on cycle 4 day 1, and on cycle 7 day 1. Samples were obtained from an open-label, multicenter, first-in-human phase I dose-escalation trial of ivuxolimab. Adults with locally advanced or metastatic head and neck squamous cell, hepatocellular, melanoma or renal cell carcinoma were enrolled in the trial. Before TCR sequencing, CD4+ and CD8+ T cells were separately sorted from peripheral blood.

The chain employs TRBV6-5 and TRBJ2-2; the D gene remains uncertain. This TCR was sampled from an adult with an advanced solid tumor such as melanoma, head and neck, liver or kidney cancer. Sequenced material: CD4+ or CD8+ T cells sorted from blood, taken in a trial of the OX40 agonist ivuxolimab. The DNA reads TGTGCCAGCAGTTACTCGAGCCCACCAGAAACCGGGGAGCTGTTTTTT. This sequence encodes CASSYSSPPETGELFF.